This T cell receptor (beta chain) was sequenced in a study of blood T cell repertoires in COVID-19. Germline V gene sequence: CDR1 SGHVS, CDR2 FNYEAQ. With V trimmed by 4 bases and J by 3 bases, 2 bases remained unmatched. The CDR3 has 16 residues. Libraries were prepared by immunoSEQ multiplex PCR; TCRdb keeps only in-frame clonotypes and omits some of them. This sample carries 300,000 to 400,000 clones, around 91% of them seen once, and the ten largest clones take approximately 3.5%. This clonotype was sampled from a woman aged 18 to 35 who had recovered from COVID-19. Source material: peripheral blood. The chain links TRBV7-6 to TRBJ2-3; 15 bases are a match to TRBD2. The CDR3 here is CASSSGLAGGTDTQYF. CDR3 nucleotide sequence: TGTGCCAGCAGCTCGGGACTAGCGGGAGGAACAGATACGCAGTATTTT.